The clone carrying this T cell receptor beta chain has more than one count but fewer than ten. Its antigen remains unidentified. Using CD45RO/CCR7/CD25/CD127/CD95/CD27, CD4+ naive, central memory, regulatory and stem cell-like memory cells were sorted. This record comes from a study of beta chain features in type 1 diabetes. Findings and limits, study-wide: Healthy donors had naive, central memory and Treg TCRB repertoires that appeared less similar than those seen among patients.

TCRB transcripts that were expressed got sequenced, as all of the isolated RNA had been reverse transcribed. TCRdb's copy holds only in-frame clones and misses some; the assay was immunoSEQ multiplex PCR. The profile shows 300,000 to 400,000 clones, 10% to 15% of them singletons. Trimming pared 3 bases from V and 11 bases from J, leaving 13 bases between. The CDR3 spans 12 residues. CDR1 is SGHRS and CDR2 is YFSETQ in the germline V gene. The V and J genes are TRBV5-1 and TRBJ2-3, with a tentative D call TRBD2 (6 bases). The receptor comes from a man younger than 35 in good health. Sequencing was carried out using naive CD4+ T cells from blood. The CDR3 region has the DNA TGCGCCAGCAGCTCGGACTATGGGATGCAGTATTTT. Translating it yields CASSSDYGMQYF.